The rows below give T cell receptor beta chains drawn from one sample of a study of glioma-infiltrating T cells after dendritic cell vaccination. Using immunoSEQ multiplex PCR, the repertoire was profiled, and TCRdb retains in-frame clones only, with some absent. The sample lists roughly 85,000 clones; around 85% were seen once. Material: blood, obtained after dendritic cell vaccination. These receptors all come from a human donor with glioblastoma. CDR3s include the opening cysteine and the closing phenylalanine or tryptophan. D genes are given only for firm matches.

d_call,v_call,cdr3_aa
NA,TRBV27,CASTLDPRGAGELFF
TRBD1,TRBV14,CASSQVGGKNYEQYF
NA,TRBV5-1,CASSLNVGWGDEQFF
NA,TRBV27,CASSFQGSNYGYTF
NA,TRBV4-1,CASSQAGTNPVYGYTF
TRBD2,TRBV28,CASSLLAGGLSSYNEQFF
NA,TRBV7-9,CASTGATNEKLFF
NA,TRBV27,CASKGRYEQYF
TRBD1,TRBV7-6,CASSLRPGQGAGELFF
NA,TRBV7-8,CASSLRPRASIVRETQYF
NA,TRBV27,CASSYSSNQPQHF
TRBD1,TRBV2,CATERSGTGDGYTF
TRBD1,TRBV5-4,CASSSGQVTNTEAFF
NA,TRBV28,CASSFPPRQANTGELFF
TRBD1,TRBV5-3,CAREGRGRTEAFF
TRBD1,TRBV2,CASKDRVGNQPQHF
TRBD1,TRBV14,CASSQRDSQGGWGQYF
TRBD2,TRBV27,CASSALAGASEQYF
TRBD2,TRBV5-5,CASSLRLAGGPDTQYF
TRBD1,TRBV30,CARSDRADTQYF
TRBD2,TRBV4-3,CASSQDLAGTGELFF
TRBD2,TRBV18,CASSRFRRGDTDTQYF
TRBD1,TRBV5-6,CASTPGTGTVTGELFF
TRBD1,TRBV28,CASSRQPGQGGYEQYF
NA,TRBV27,CASSPMVGIKNIQYF
TRBD2,TRBV27,CASSLTGRLAGVAYNEQFF
NA,TRBV5-6,CASSLGANEKLFF
NA,TRBV28,CASSLGDTRMVYGYTF
NA,TRBV5-4,CASSQGGGSTDTQYF
NA,TRBV5-1,CASSLAGPGTGELFF
NA,TRBV19,CASSIGLASEQFF
NA,TRBV5-6,CASSLYGESYGYTF
NA,TRBV9,CASTPEGYSGNTIYF
NA,TRBV13,CASSSTTGRFIYGYTF
TRBD2,TRBV30,CALTSGRAGGTDTQYF
NA,TRBV27,CASSFRGSSNVKAFF
NA,TRBV5-5,CASSLAYAADTQYF
TRBD1,TRBV27,CASSRRDRGETQYF
NA,TRBV5-1,CASDEGAASTDTQYF
NA,TRBV7-9,CASTPDNRGTDTQYF
NA,TRBV6-6,CASSGTLGSQPQHF
NA,TRBV30,CAWSVRRGRLYEQYF
NA,TRBV11-2,CASSLGAGGFFEQYF
TRBD1,TRBV4-3,CASSQGAEWSGELFF
TRBD1,TRBV19,CASKQGYGNQPQHF
NA,TRBV7-9,CASSPNNTFENPGELFF
TRBD1,TRBV7-2,CASSFVETGGSYTF
TRBD2,TRBV9,CASSVGASGSVSADTQYF
TRBD1,TRBV28,CASSIAGQGTDTQYF
TRBD1,TRBV7-2,CASSTFRGLEQYF
TRBD2,TRBV15,CATSGGGFGNEQFF
NA,TRBV9,CASSVGGGGQPQHF